These T cell receptor beta chains were read from a single sample in a study of blood T cell repertoires in COVID-19. Data came from immunoSEQ multiplex PCR; TCRdb stores just in-frame clones and leaves some out. Found here are a few hundred thousand clones, 75% to 90% of them singletons; the top ten hold about 2%. The sample consisted of peripheral blood. All receptors come from a man between 18 and 35 years old with active or convalescent COVID-19. The CDR3 runs from the conserved cysteine through the conserved F or W. D genes are given only for firm matches. Size is stated for part of the rows, as once, few or many counts, or as a class when the clone is expanded.

j_call,d_call,v_call,clone_size,cdr3_nt,cdr3_aa
TRBJ1-1,-,TRBV9,-,TGTGCCAGCAGCGTAGGCCCAGGGCGAACTGAAGCTTTCTTT,CASSVGPGRTEAFF
TRBJ1-2,-,TRBV6-5,-,TGTGCCAGCAGTCAGGACACAGGGATTGGTGGCTACACCTTC,CASSQDTGIGGYTF
TRBJ1-3,TRBD1,TRBV27,-,TGTGCCAGCAGTTTACAGGGACAGGGGCTCGGAAACACCATATATTTT,CASSLQGQGLGNTIYF
TRBJ2-7,TRBD1,TRBV2,-,TGTGCCAGCACCCGCACAGGGGTGGAAGAAGACGAGCAGTACTTC,CASTRTGVEEDEQYF
TRBJ1-6,-,TRBV19,-,TGTGCCAGTAGATCCCCACAGGGAAACTCACCCCTCCACTTT,CASRSPQGNSPLHF
TRBJ1-3,TRBD1,TRBV5-1,-,TGCGCCAGCAGTTCCACAGGGGAGATCTCTGGAAACACCATATATTTT,CASSSTGEISGNTIYF
TRBJ2-7,-,TRBV10-3,-,TGTGCCATCAGCTCCCTTGAGAGGACCTACGAGCAGTACTTC,CAISSLERTYEQYF
TRBJ2-7,-,TRBV6-5,once,TGTGCCAGCAGTTACTCCGGGACATCAGGCTCCTACGAGCAGTACTTC,CASSYSGTSGSYEQYF
TRBJ2-3,-,TRBV2,-,TGTGCCAGCAGTGACCGAGGGTTCACAGATACGCAGTATTTT,CASSDRGFTDTQYF
TRBJ1-5,TRBD1,TRBV6-5,-,TGTGCCAGCAGTTACTCCGGACAGGGCAATCAGCCCCAGCATTTT,CASSYSGQGNQPQHF
TRBJ1-3,-,TRBV6-5,-,TGTGCCAGCACTAATCCTGTGAGAATTGGAAACACCATATATTTT,CASTNPVRIGNTIYF
TRBJ1-2,TRBD1,TRBV5-1,-,TGCGCCAGCAGCTGGACAGGGGCGTCGAACTATGGCTACACCTTC,CASSWTGASNYGYTF
TRBJ2-1,-,TRBV10-3,once,TGTGCCACCGAACAGGACAGTGAGCAGTTCTTC,CATEQDSEQFF
TRBJ2-2,TRBD2,TRBV5-1,-,TGCGCCAGCAGCCCCGGGGGGGGGCTGAACGGGGAGCTGTTTTTT,CASSPGGGLNGELFF
TRBJ2-3,TRBD2,TRBV10-3,-,TGTGCCACCAGCGGGAGGGCCGGAGATACGCAGTATTTT,CATSGRAGDTQYF
TRBJ2-7,TRBD1,TRBV19,-,TGTGCCAGTAGTATAACAGGGGCCTACGAGCAGTACTTC,CASSITGAYEQYF
TRBJ2-1,-,TRBV24-1,-,TGTGCCACCAGTAAAGGGGGCTCCTACAATGAGCAGTTCTTC,CATSKGGSYNEQFF
TRBJ2-1,TRBD2,TRBV29-1,-,TGCAGCGTTGAAGGCACTAGCGGTACAAGGAGGGAGTTCTTC,CSVEGTSGTRREFF
TRBJ2-7,TRBD2,TRBV27,-,TGTGCCAGCAGTCCGCGCCTACTAGCGGGAGACTCCTACGAGCAGTACTTC,CASSPRLLAGDSYEQYF
TRBJ2-2,TRBD2,TRBV6-5,-,TGTGCCATGGGGGGGGTTCGCACCGGGGAGCTGTTTTTT,CAMGGVRTGELFF
TRBJ2-1,-,TRBV5-1,-,TGCGCCAGTTACAGGGATATCTACAATGAGCAGTTCTTC,CASYRDIYNEQFF
TRBJ2-2,-,TRBV7-9,-,TGTGCCAGCAGCTTGGCGGTGAACACCGGGGAGCTGTTTTTT,CASSLAVNTGELFF
TRBJ2-7,TRBD2,TRBV6-5,-,TGTGCCGCAGGGGGACTAGCGGGAGCCGAGCAGTACTTC,CAAGGLAGAEQYF
TRBJ2-7,TRBD2,TRBV7-2,-,TGTGCCAGCAGCGCACAACTAGCGGGGGCCCCCTACGAGCAGTACTTC,CASSAQLAGAPYEQYF
TRBJ1-1,-,TRBV6-5,-,TGTGCCAGCAGATTACAGGGGAACACTGAAGCTTTCTTT,CASRLQGNTEAFF
TRBJ2-3,-,TRBV10-2,-,TGCGCCAGCAGCCGGGCCCTAAGTAGGGGGAGGGTAACAGATACGCAGTATTTT,CASSRALSRGRVTDTQYF
TRBJ2-7,TRBD1,TRBV20-1,-,TGCAGTGCTAGTGCCGGGACAGGGTTCTACGAGCAGTACTTC,CSASAGTGFYEQYF
TRBJ2-7,-,TRBV6-5,-,TGTGCCAGCAGTTACCGACCGTGGCGGGGAAACGAGCAGTACTTC,CASSYRPWRGNEQYF
TRBJ1-1,-,TRBV6-2/TRBV6-3,once,TGTGCCAGCAGTCTAGGACATATTGAAGCTTTCTTT,CASSLGHIEAFF
TRBJ2-3,-,TRBV10-3,-,TGTGCCATCAGTGATGGACTTAACACAGATACGCAGTATTTT,CAISDGLNTDTQYF
TRBJ1-6,TRBD1,TRBV7-9,-,TGTGCCAGCAGCCCTACCTCGGGACAGTATTCACCCCTCCACTTT,CASSPTSGQYSPLHF
TRBJ2-7,-,TRBV3-1/TRBV3-2,-,TGTGCCAGCAGCCTTGTCGGTCGCTACGAGCAGTACTTC,CASSLVGRYEQYF